This record looks at one T cell receptor beta chain sequence and its context. As yet, its antigen is unknown. V lost 6 bases, J lost 2 bases, and 3 bases stayed unmatched. Germline CDR1 and CDR2: MNHNS and SASEGT. CDR3 length: 14 amino acids. This sample is drawn from a study of shared clonotypes between healthy human individuals. Study-wide findings and caveats: Sharing of clonotypes among donors was expected to vary with sequencing depth.

Method: immunoSEQ multiplex PCR; TCRdb's copy keeps in-frame clones and lacks some. The data contain about 490,000 clones, 75% to 85% of them seen just once; the ten biggest clones take up 10% to 15%. This chain connects TRBV6-1 to TRBJ1-3, with 8 bases that match TRBD1. This receptor was obtained from a woman aged 35 to 49 in good health. Some clones in this sample may be carry-over from other donors' samples. Specimen: PBMCs. As DNA, the CDR3 is TGTGCCAGCAGCCTGACAGGGGCTGGAAACACCATATATTTT. Translating it yields CASSLTGAGNTIYF.